This is a list of T cell receptor beta chains from one sample in a study of cytomegalovirus exposure and HLA in healthy donors. Measured with immunoSEQ multiplex PCR; TCRdb has only the in-frame clones, and not every one. The specimen's table records 60,000 to 65,000 clones. Material for sequencing was PBMCs. These TCRs come from a man aged 30 to 39 in good health and CMV-seropositive. Each CDR3 is given with its conserved first and last residue. Fields, in order: CDR3 length, J gene, D gene, V gene, CDR3 DNA, CDR3 protein. D genes are given only for firm matches.

CDR3 length: 13
J gene: TRBJ1-1
D gene: .
V gene: TRBV2
CDR3 DNA: TGTGCCACCCACAGGGAAGTGAACACTGAAGCTTTCTTT
CDR3 protein: CATHREVNTEAFF

CDR3 length: 16
J gene: TRBJ1-3
D gene: TRBD1
V gene: TRBV18
CDR3 DNA: TGTGCCAGCGCTCTTGGACAGGGAAGATCTGGAAACACCATATATTTT
CDR3 protein: CASALGQGRSGNTIYF

CDR3 length: 16
J gene: TRBJ2-7
D gene: TRBD2
V gene: TRBV4-1
CDR3 DNA: TGCGCCAGCAGCCAAGTACCCTCAGCGGGAGGGCGCGAGCAGTACTTC
CDR3 protein: CASSQVPSAGGREQYF

CDR3 length: 18
J gene: TRBJ2-7
D gene: TRBD2
V gene: TRBV4-1
CDR3 DNA: TGCGCCAGCAGCCATGAAATGGCAGGTGGAGCGGGGACCTACGAGCAGTACTTC
CDR3 protein: CASSHEMAGGAGTYEQYF

CDR3 length: 12
J gene: TRBJ1-2
D gene: .
V gene: TRBV6-5
CDR3 DNA: TGTGCCAGCAGCTCCGGCGGAGATGGCTACACCTTC
CDR3 protein: CASSSGGDGYTF

CDR3 length: 14
J gene: TRBJ1-2
D gene: .
V gene: TRBV11-3
CDR3 DNA: TGTGCCAGCAGCTCCGACGGGGGGGTTCGGGGCTACACCTTC
CDR3 protein: CASSSDGGVRGYTF

CDR3 length: 16
J gene: TRBJ1-6
D gene: TRBD1
V gene: TRBV19
CDR3 DNA: TGTGCCAGTAGTACCGGGACAGGCCATAAGGCCTCACCCCTCCACTTT
CDR3 protein: CASSTGTGHKASPLHF

CDR3 length: 19
J gene: TRBJ2-4
D gene: TRBD2
V gene: TRBV4-1
CDR3 DNA: TGCGCCAGCAGCCCCGTAGTAGCGGGAGTCCCCCTAGCCAAAAACATTCAGTACTTC
CDR3 protein: CASSPVVAGVPLAKNIQYF

CDR3 length: 13
J gene: TRBJ1-1
D gene: .
V gene: TRBV5-4
CDR3 DNA: TGTGCCAGCAGCTTGGAATGGGCTTCTGAAGCTTTCTTT
CDR3 protein: CASSLEWASEAFF

CDR3 length: 11
J gene: TRBJ2-2
D gene: .
V gene: TRBV30
CDR3 DNA: TGTGCCTGGAGTTTCAACGGGGAGCTGTTTTTT
CDR3 protein: CAWSFNGELFF

CDR3 length: 13
J gene: TRBJ2-2
D gene: TRBD1
V gene: TRBV9
CDR3 DNA: TGTGCCAGCAGCAGACAGGGGGCCGGGGAGCTGTTTTTT
CDR3 protein: CASSRQGAGELFF

CDR3 length: 14
J gene: TRBJ2-2
D gene: TRBD1
V gene: TRBV19
CDR3 DNA: TGTGCCAGTAACGACAGGGTGAACACCGGGGAGCTGTTTTTT
CDR3 protein: CASNDRVNTGELFF

CDR3 length: 12
J gene: TRBJ1-1
D gene: TRBD1
V gene: TRBV19
CDR3 DNA: TGTGCCAGTAGTATAGCCGGGACAGGAGCAATATTT
CDR3 protein: CASSIAGTGAIF

CDR3 length: 15
J gene: TRBJ2-2
D gene: .
V gene: TRBV6-5
CDR3 DNA: TGTGCCAGCAGTTACTCGACACGGGGAACCGGGGAGCTGTTTTTT
CDR3 protein: CASSYSTRGTGELFF

CDR3 length: 13
J gene: TRBJ1-1
D gene: TRBD1
V gene: TRBV5-1
CDR3 DNA: TGCGCCAGCAGCCTGGGACAGGGTGCTGAAGCTTTCTTT
CDR3 protein: CASSLGQGAEAFF

CDR3 length: 15
J gene: TRBJ1-1
D gene: .
V gene: TRBV18
CDR3 DNA: TGTGCCAGCTCACCCCAAGCGGCAGACAACACTGAAGCTTTCTTT
CDR3 protein: CASSPQAADNTEAFF

CDR3 length: 13
J gene: TRBJ2-2
D gene: TRBD1
V gene: TRBV6-6
CDR3 DNA: TGTGCCAGCAGCGACAGGGGGGCCGGGGAGCTGTTTTTT
CDR3 protein: CASSDRGAGELFF

CDR3 length: 15
J gene: TRBJ1-2
D gene: .
V gene: TRBV11-3
CDR3 DNA: TGTGCCAGCAGCTTAGACCCGACCGGGAAATATGGCTACACCTTC
CDR3 protein: CASSLDPTGKYGYTF

CDR3 length: 14
J gene: TRBJ1-2
D gene: .
V gene: TRBV6-5
CDR3 DNA: TGTGCCAGCAGGGTTGAGGGGGCTAACTATGGCTACACCTTC
CDR3 protein: CASRVEGANYGYTF

CDR3 length: 15
J gene: TRBJ2-1
D gene: TRBD1
V gene: TRBV6-1
CDR3 DNA: TGTGCCAGCACTTTTGTGACAGGGGGCGACAATGAGCAGTTCTTC
CDR3 protein: CASTFVTGGDNEQFF

CDR3 length: 14
J gene: TRBJ2-5
D gene: TRBD1
V gene: TRBV15
CDR3 DNA: TGTGCCACCAGCATGGACAGGGGGCCTGAGACCCAGTACTTC
CDR3 protein: CATSMDRGPETQYF

CDR3 length: 16
J gene: TRBJ1-5
D gene: .
V gene: TRBV5-4
CDR3 DNA: TGTGCCAGCAGCTTCGGGGGGCGCGGGAGCAATCAGCCCCAGCATTTT
CDR3 protein: CASSFGGRGSNQPQHF

CDR3 length: 15
J gene: TRBJ1-6
D gene: TRBD1
V gene: TRBV5-1
CDR3 DNA: TGCGCCAGCAGCCCCGGGACAGGTACAAATTCACCCCTCCACTTT
CDR3 protein: CASSPGTGTNSPLHF

CDR3 length: 14
J gene: TRBJ1-6
D gene: .
V gene: TRBV4-2
CDR3 DNA: TGTGCCAGCAGCCAAGAGACAGAAAATTCACCCCTCCACTTT
CDR3 protein: CASSQETENSPLHF

CDR3 length: 18
J gene: TRBJ1-4
D gene: .
V gene: TRBV19
CDR3 DNA: TGTGCCAGTAGTATAGATCAATCCGCGGACAGTCCGAATGAAAAACTGTTTTTT
CDR3 protein: CASSIDQSADSPNEKLFF